This T cell receptor (beta chain) is from a study of blood T cell repertoires in COVID-19. Study members were between about 18 and 95 years old and lived in roughly 24 US regions. As processed by the authors: Reference gene primer amplification in the assay estimated nucleated cell counts. Sequencing used immunoSEQ multiplex PCR; TCRdb keeps in-frame clones, though not all of them. The V and J calls and clone size come from that table; D and trimming were worked out from the DNA. Here the sample spans around 270,000 clones, 80% to 90% being singletons. Germline CDR1 reads KGHDR; CDR2 reads SFDVKD. The CDR3 runs 18 residues. V lost 3 bases and J 2 bases, leaving 20 bases between the germline ends.

The sample taken for sequencing was PBMCs or T cells enriched from blood (not recorded which). The receptor's source is a woman aged 40 to 55 who had been exposed to COVID-19. This sequence joins TRBV24-1 and TRBJ2-3, with D possibly matching TRBD2 (6 bases). Written as DNA, the CDR3 is TGTGCCACCAGTGATGGAGGGCTTAGCGGCAGGGACACAGATACGCAGTATTTT. This translates into CATSDGGLSGRDTDTQYF.